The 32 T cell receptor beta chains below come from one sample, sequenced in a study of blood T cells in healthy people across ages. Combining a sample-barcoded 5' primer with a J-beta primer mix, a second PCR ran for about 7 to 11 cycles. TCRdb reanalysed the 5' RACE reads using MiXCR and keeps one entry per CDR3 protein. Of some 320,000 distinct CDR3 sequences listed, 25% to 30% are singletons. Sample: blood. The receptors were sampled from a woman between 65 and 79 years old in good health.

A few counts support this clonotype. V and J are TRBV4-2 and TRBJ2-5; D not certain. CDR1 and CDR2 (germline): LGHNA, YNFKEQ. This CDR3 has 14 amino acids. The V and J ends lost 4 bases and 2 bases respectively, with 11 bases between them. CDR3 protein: CASSPIGPQETQYF. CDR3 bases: TGTGCCAGCAGCCCAATCGGCCCGCAAGAGACCCAGTACTTC.

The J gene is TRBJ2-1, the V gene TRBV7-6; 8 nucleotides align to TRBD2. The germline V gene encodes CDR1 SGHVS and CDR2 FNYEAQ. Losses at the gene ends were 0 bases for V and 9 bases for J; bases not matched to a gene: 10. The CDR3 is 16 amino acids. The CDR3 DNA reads TGTGCCAGCAGCTTAGCGACGGGAGGGACCCACGGTGAGCAGTTCTTC. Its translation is CASSLATGGTHGEQFF. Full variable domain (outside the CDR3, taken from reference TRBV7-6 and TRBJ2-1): GAGVSQSPRYKVTKRGQDVALRCDPISGHVSLYWYRQALGQGPEFLTYFNYEAQQDKSGLPNDRFSAERPEGSISTLTIQRTEQRDSAMYRCASSLATGGTHGEQFFGPGTRLTVL.

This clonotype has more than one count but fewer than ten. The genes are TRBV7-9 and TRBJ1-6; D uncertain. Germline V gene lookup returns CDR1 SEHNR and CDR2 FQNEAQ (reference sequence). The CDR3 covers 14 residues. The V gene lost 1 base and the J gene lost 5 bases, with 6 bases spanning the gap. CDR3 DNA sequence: TGTGCCAGCAGCTTAGGGGCAGATAATTCACCCCTCCACTTT. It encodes CASSLGADNSPLHF.

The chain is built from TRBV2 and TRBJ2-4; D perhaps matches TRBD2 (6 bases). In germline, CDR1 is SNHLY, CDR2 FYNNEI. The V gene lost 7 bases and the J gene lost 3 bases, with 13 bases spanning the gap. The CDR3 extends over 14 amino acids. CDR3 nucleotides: TGTGCCAGCAAACGGGAGTCGGGCAAAAACATTCAGTACTTC. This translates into CASKRESGKNIQYF. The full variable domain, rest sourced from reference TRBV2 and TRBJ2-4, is EPEVTQTPSHQVTQMGQEVILRCVPISNHLYFYWYRQILGQKVEFLVSFYNNEISEKSEIFDDQFSVERPDGSNFTLKIRSTKLEDSAMYFCASKRESGKNIQYFGAGTRLSVL.

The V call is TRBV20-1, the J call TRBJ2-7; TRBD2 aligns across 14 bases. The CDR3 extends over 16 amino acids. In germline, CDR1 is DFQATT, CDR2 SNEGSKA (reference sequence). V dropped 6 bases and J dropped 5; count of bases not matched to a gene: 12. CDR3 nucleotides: TGCAGTGCCGCTCCGGGACTAGCGGGAGTAATGAACGAGCAGTACTTC. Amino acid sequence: CSAAPGLAGVMNEQYF.

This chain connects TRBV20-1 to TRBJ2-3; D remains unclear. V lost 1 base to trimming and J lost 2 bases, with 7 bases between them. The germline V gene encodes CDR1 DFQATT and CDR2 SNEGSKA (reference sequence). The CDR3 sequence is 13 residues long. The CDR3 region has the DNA TGCAGTGCTAGAGTCCCCCCCACAGATACGCAGTATTTT. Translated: CSARVPPTDTQYF.

The CDR3 protein is CASSMKTGQAPGTEAFF. DNA of the CDR3: TGTGCCAGCAGCATGAAGACGGGACAGGCCCCGGGCACTGAAGCTTTCTTT. V is TRBV7-9 and J is TRBJ1-1; 8 positions agree with TRBD1. Losses at the gene ends were 5 bases for V and 4 bases for J; bases not matched to a gene: 15. Germline V CDR1 and CDR2: SEHNR, FQNEAQ (reference sequence). The CDR3 is 17 residues long.

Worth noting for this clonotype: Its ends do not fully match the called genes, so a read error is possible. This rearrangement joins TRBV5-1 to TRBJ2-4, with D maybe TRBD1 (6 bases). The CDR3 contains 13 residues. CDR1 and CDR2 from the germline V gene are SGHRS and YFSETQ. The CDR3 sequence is CASSFKGENIQYF. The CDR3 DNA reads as TGCGCCAGCAGCTTTAAGGGGGAAAATATTCAGTACTTC.

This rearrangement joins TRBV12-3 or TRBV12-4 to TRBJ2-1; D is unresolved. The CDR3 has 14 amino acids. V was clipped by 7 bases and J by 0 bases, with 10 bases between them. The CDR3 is CASMKAASYNEQFF. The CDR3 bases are TGTGCCAGCATGAAGGCCGCCTCCTACAATGAGCAGTTCTTC.

The CDR3: CSSHRGVVETQYF. The CDR3 DNA follows: TGCAGTTCACATCGGGGGGTGGTAGAGACCCAGTACTTC. The rearrangement links TRBV20-1 to TRBJ2-5; TRBD2 aligns across 7 bases. The CDR3 spans 13 residues. Unmatched junction bases numbered 10, after V lost 8 bases and J lost 4 bases. Per the germline V gene, CDR1 is DFQATT and CDR2 is SNEGSKA (reference sequence).

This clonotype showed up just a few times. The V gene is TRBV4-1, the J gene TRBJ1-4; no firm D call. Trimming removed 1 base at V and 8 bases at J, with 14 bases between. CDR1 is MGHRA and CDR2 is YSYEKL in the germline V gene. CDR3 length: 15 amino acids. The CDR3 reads CASSQGGWGVEKLFF. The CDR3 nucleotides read TGCGCCAGCAGCCAAGGCGGGTGGGGTGTGGAAAAACTGTTTTTT.

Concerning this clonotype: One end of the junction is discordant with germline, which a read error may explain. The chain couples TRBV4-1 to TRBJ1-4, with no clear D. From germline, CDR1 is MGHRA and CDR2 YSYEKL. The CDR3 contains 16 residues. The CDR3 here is CVSSQEGSAPNEKLFF. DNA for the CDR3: TGCGTCAGCAGCCAAGAGGGCAGCGCGCCAAATGAAAAACTGTTTTTT.

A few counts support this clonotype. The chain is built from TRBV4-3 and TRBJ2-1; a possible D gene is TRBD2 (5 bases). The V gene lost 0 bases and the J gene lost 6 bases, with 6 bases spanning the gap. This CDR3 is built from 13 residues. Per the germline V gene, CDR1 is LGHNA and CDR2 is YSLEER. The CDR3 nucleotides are TGCGCCAGCAGCCAAGATAGCGTCAATGAGCAGTTCTTC. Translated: CASSQDSVNEQFF.

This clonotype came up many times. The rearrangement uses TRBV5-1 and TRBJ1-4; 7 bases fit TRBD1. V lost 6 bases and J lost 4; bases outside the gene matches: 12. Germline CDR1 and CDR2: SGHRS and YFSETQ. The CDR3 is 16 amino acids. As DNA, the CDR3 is TGCGCCAGCACTAGGGGAACCGGGACAGTTAATGAAAAACTGTTTTTT. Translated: CASTRGTGTVNEKLFF.

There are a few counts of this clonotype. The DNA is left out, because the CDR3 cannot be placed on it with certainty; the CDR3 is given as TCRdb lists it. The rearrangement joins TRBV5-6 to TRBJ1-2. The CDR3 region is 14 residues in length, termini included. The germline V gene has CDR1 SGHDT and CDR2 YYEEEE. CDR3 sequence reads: CASSFGPGSDGYTF.

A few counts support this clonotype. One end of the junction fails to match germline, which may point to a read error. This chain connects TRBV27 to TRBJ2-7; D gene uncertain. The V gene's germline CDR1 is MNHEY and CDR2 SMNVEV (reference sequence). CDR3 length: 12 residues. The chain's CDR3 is CASSDRVNEQHF. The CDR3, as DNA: TGTGCCAGCAGTGATAGGGTGAACGAGCAGCACTTC.

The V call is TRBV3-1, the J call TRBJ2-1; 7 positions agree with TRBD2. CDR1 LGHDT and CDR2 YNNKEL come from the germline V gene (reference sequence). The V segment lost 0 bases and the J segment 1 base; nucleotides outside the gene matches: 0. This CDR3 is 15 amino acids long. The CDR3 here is CASSQDGGSYNEQFF. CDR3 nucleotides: TGTGCCAGCAGCCAAGACGGGGGGTCCTACAATGAGCAGTTCTTC.

This chain's CDR3 is CSARLMGYTGELFF. The CDR3 bases are TGCAGCGCCCGTTTGATGGGTTACACCGGGGAGCTGTTTTTT. This sequence joins TRBV29-1 and TRBJ2-2; D ambiguous. This CDR3 contains 14 residues. Trimming left V 7 bases short and J 3 bases short, with 15 bases between. Germline V gene lookup returns CDR1 SQVTM and CDR2 ANQGSEA.

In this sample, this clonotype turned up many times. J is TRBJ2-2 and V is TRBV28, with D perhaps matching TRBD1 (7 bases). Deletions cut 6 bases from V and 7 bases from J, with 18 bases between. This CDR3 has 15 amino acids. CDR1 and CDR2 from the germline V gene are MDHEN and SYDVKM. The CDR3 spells CASRPTRQGSGELFF. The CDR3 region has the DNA TGTGCCAGCAGACCGACTAGACAGGGAAGCGGGGAGCTGTTTTTT.

CDR3: CASSLSPRQGENEQFF. CDR3 in DNA: TGCGCCAGCAGCTTGAGCCCCCGACAGGGAGAGAATGAGCAGTTCTTC. The V gene is TRBV5-1, the J gene TRBJ2-5, with TRBD1 matching 7 bases. The J call could be wrong; TRBJ2-1 is a better fit for the DNA end. Looked up from germline, CDR1 is SGHRS and CDR2 is YFSETQ. The CDR3 sequence is 16 residues long.

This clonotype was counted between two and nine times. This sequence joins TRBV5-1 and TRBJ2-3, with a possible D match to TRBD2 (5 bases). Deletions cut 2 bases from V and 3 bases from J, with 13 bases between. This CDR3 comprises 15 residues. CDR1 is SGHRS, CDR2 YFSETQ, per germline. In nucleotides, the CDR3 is TGCGCCAGCAGCTTAGACATCGGAGGTACAGATACGCAGTATTTT. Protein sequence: CASSLDIGGTDTQYF.

The CDR3, as DNA: TGTGCCAGCTCATCAAGGGGGTTAGGTGCGGGCTCCTACAATGAGCAGTTCTTC. It yields the protein CASSSRGLGAGSYNEQFF. The chain employs TRBV18 and TRBJ2-1; TRBD1 might be the D (6 bases). Germline CDR1 KGHSH, CDR2 LQKENI. This CDR3 contains 18 residues. Trimming removed 5 bases from V and 0 bases from J, with 20 bases in between. The full variable domain, in which reference TRBV18 and TRBJ2-1 provide the parts outside the CDR3, is NAGVMQNPRHLVRRRGQEARLRCSPMKGHSHVYWYRQLPEEGLKFMVYLQKENIIDESGMPKERFSAEFPKEGPSILRIQQVVRGDSAAYFCASSSRGLGAGSYNEQFFGPGTRLTVL.

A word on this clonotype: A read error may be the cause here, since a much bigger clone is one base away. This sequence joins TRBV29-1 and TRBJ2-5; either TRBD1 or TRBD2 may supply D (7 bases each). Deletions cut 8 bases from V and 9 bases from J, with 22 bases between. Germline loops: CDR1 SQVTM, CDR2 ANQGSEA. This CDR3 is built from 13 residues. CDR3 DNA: TGCAGCTGTGAGCGGGGCCTCCAGGGGGCCCAGTACTTC. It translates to CSCERGLQGAQYF.

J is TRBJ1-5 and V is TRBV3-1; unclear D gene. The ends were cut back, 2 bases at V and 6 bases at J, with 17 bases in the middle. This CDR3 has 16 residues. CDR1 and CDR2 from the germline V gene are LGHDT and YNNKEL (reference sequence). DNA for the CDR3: TGTGCCAGCAGCCAACACCCAGCGACGACCGGTCAGCCCCAGCATTTT. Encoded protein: CASSQHPATTGQPQHF.

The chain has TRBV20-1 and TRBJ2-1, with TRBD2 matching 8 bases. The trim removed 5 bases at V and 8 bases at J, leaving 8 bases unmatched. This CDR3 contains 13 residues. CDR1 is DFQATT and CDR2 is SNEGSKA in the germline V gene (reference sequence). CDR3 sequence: CSAPEGGLDEQFF. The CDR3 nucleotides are TGCAGTGCTCCAGAGGGGGGACTAGATGAGCAGTTCTTC.

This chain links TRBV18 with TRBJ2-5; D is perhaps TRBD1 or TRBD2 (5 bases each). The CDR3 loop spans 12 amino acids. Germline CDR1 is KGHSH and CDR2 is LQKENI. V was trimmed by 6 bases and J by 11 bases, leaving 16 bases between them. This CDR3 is CASSAMGDEQYF. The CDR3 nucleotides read TGTGCCAGCTCCGCGATGGGGGATGAGCAGTACTTC.

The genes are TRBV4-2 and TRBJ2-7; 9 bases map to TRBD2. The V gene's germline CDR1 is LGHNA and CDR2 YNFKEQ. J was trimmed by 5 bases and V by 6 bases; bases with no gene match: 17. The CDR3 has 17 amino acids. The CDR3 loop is CASSLDSASGNLDEQYF. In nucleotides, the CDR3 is TGTGCCAGCAGTCTCGACTCGGCTAGCGGGAATCTCGACGAGCAGTACTTC.

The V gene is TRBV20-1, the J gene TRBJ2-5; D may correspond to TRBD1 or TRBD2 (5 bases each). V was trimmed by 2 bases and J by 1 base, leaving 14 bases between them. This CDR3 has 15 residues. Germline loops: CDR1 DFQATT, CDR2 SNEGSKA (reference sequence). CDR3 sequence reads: CSARRWGTSQETQYF. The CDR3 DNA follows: TGCAGTGCTAGACGGTGGGGGACCTCCCAAGAGACCCAGTACTTC.

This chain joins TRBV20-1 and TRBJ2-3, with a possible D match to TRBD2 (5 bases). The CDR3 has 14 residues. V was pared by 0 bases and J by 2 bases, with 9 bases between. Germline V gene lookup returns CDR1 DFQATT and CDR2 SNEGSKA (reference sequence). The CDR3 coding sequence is TGCAGTGCTAGAGATTGGGAGCTCACAGATACGCAGTATTTT. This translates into CSARDWELTDTQYF.

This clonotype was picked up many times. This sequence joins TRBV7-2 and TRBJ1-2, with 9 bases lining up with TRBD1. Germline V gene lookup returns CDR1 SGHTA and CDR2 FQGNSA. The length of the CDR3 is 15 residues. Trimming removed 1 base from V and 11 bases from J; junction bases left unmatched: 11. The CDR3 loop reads CASSLGAPGQGVYTF. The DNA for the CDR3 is TGTGCCAGCAGCTTAGGGGCCCCGGGACAGGGTGTATACACCTTC.

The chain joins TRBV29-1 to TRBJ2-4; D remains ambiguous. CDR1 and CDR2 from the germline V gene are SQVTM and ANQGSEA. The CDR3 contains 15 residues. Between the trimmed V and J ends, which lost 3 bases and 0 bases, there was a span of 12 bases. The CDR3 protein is CSVEISLVAKNIQYF. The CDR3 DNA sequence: TGCAGCGTTGAGATCTCGTTAGTAGCCAAAAACATTCAGTACTTC.

DNA of the CDR3: TGTGCCAGCTCGGGGGGGCTGGTCCAGTTCTTC. Its protein is CASSGGLVQFF. The rearrangement links TRBV5-5 to TRBJ2-1; 8 bases agree with TRBD2. Losses at the gene ends were 7 bases for V and 13 bases for J; bases not matched to a gene: 7. The CDR3 spans 11 residues. The V gene's germline CDR1 is SGHKS and CDR2 YYEKEE (reference sequence).